Shown below are 20 T cell receptor beta chains from a single sample sequenced in a study of T cells in Graves' hyperthyroidism and ophthalmopathy. Amplified TCR beta CDR3 regions came from RNA transcripts. The HTBI primer set was used in a first-round RT-PCR of the TCR CDR3. TCRdb redid the calling of the multiplex PCR reads with MiXCR, one entry per CDR3 protein. The repertoire has 620,000 or so distinct CDR3 sequences, more than 12% of them found once; the top ten carry approximately 13%. The specimen sequenced was blood. The receptors here all came from a woman aged 50 to 60 with Graves' ophthalmopathy.

This clonotype was observed at least ten times. This chain joins TRBV7-8 and TRBJ1-1; D is possibly TRBD1 (5 bases). The V gene's germline CDR1 is SGHVS and CDR2 FQNEAQ. CDR3 length: 15 residues. Deletions cut 1 base from V and 0 bases from J, with 9 bases between. CDR3 loop: CASSLVQVLNTEAFF. CDR3 nucleotides: TGTGCCAGCAGCTTAGTACAGGTACTGAACACTGAAGCTTTCTTT.

This clonotype has a count of ten or more. V gene TRBV2 combines with J gene TRBJ2-5, with TRBD2 matching 12 bases. The J segment lost 2 bases and the V segment lost 2 bases, leaving 3 bases of the junction unmatched. The CDR3 spans 16 residues. Germline V lookup: CDR1 SNHLY, CDR2 FYNNEI. CDR3 residues: CASSEITSGRQETQYF. CDR3 nucleotides: TGTGCCAGCAGTGAAATCACTAGCGGGAGGCAAGAGACCCAGTACTTC.

The sample holds many counts of this clonotype. The chain employs TRBV28 and TRBJ1-4; the match to TRBD1 covers 8 bases. Trimming cost V 4 bases and J 8 bases; bases outside gene matches: 18. CDR3 length: 18 residues. Germline assignment: CDR1 MDHEN and CDR2 SYDVKM. The CDR3 sequence: CASSSNSSDREEGEKLFF. The DNA for the CDR3 is TGTGCCAGCAGTTCGAACTCCTCGGACAGGGAAGAAGGAGAAAAACTGTTTTTT.

This clonotype has ten or more counts. V usage is TRBV7-3 and J usage is TRBJ2-1; 8 nucleotides match TRBD2. From germline, CDR1 is SGHTA and CDR2 FQGTGA. This CDR3 contains 14 residues. J lost 7 bases, V lost 5 bases, and 7 bases had no gene match. The chain's CDR3 is CASSPGLVANEQFF. In nucleotides, the CDR3 is TGTGCCAGCAGCCCGGGACTAGTTGCTAATGAGCAGTTCTTC.

This clonotype was counted many times. The J gene is TRBJ2-1, the V gene TRBV7-2, with 9 bases identical to TRBD1. V was pared by 3 bases and J by 7 bases, with 4 bases of the junction left unmatched. This CDR3 contains 14 residues. The germline CDR1 and CDR2 sequences are SGHTA and FQGNSA. The CDR3 loop reads CASSLGTGRNEQFF. In DNA form, the CDR3 reads TGTGCCAGCAGCTTGGGGACAGGGAGGAATGAGCAGTTCTTC. The entire variable domain, with the rest obtained from reference TRBV7-2 and TRBJ2-1, is as follows: GAGVSQSPSNKVTEKGKDVELRCDPISGHTALYWYRQSLGQGLEFLIYFQGNSAPDKSGLPSDRFSAERTGGSVSTLTIQRTQQEDSAVYLCASSLGTGRNEQFFGPGTRLTVL.

The sample holds a few counts of this clonotype. The chain couples TRBV20-1 to TRBJ2-7; possibly TRBD1 for D (6 bases). Per germline, CDR1 DFQATT and CDR2 SNEGSKA (reference sequence). Trimming shortened V by 0 bases and J by 4 bases, and 16 bases separated the two germline ends. This CDR3 comprises 15 residues. CDR3 sequence reads: CSARDRYRVGYEQYF. Written as DNA, the CDR3 is TGCAGTGCTAGAGATCGGTACAGGGTCGGGTACGAGCAGTACTTC.

This clonotype was recorded many times. This sequence joins TRBV11-2 and TRBJ2-3, with D unresolved. CDR1 SGHAT and CDR2 FQNNGV come from the germline V gene. The CDR3 runs 13 residues. With 3 bases removed from V and 4 bases from J, the gap between germline ends came to 8 bases. The CDR3 sequence is CASSFYRADTQYF. The CDR3 DNA reads TGTGCCAGCAGCTTCTATCGGGCAGATACGCAGTATTTT.

This clonotype occurred a few times. An end of the junction does not agree with germline; a read error may underlie this. The chain uses TRBV28 and TRBJ2-7; D could derive from TRBD1 or TRBD2 (5 bases each). The CDR3 is 14 residues long. Germline assignment: CDR1 MDHEN and CDR2 SYDVKM. In DNA, the CDR3 is TGTGCCAGCAGTTTACCTGGGACCTCCTCCGAGCAGTACTTC. It translates to CASSLPGTSSEQYF.

This clonotype appeared many times. V is TRBV5-1 and J is TRBJ2-1; 8 nucleotides line up with TRBD2. Germline V gene sequence: CDR1 SGHRS, CDR2 YFSETQ. The CDR3 contains 11 residues. V shed 8 bases and J 15 bases; nucleotides not matched to a gene: 10. The CDR3, as DNA: TGCGCCAGTAACAGCGGGAGTATTTGGTTCTTC. Protein sequence: CASNSGSIWFF.

The V gene is TRBV9, the J gene TRBJ2-1; TRBD2 matches at 12 bases. CDR3 length: 16 amino acids. V shed 3 bases and J 7 bases; nucleotides not matched to a gene: 8. Per the germline V gene, CDR1 is SGDLS and CDR2 is YYNGEE. Written as DNA, the CDR3 is TGTGCCAGCAGCGACAGGACTAGCGGGGTCCGTAATGAGCAGTTCTTC. Translated, it gives CASSDRTSGVRNEQFF.

This clonotype was observed many times. The chain joins TRBV28 to TRBJ2-1; the match to TRBD2 covers 9 bases. In germline, CDR1 is MDHEN, CDR2 SYDVKM. The J segment lost 12 bases and the V segment lost 2 bases, leaving 2 bases of the junction unmatched. CDR3 length: 12 residues. CDR3 nucleotide sequence: TGTGCCAGCAGTTTACCGGGACTAGCGCAGTTCTTC. Its translation: CASSLPGLAQFF.

At least ten counts were recorded for this clonotype. V and J are TRBV15 and TRBJ2-5, with 10 bases lining up with TRBD2. Germline assignment: CDR1 LNHNV and CDR2 YYDKDF (reference sequence). The CDR3 contains 17 residues. Trimming cost V 6 bases and J 2 bases; bases outside gene matches: 12. CDR3: CATRDPGLASKQETQYF. The CDR3 DNA is TGTGCCACCAGGGATCCGGGACTAGCGAGCAAACAAGAGACCCAGTACTTC.

This clonotype has a count of ten or more. V usage is TRBV5-1 and J usage is TRBJ2-1; D call uncertain. The ends were cut back, 0 bases at V and 6 bases at J, with 13 bases in the middle. Per germline, CDR1 SGHRS and CDR2 YFSETQ. The CDR3 covers 15 residues. The chain's CDR3 is CASSLELSLTNEQFF. DNA of the CDR3: TGCGCCAGCAGCTTGGAATTATCCTTGACCAATGAGCAGTTCTTC.

On this clonotype itself: A junction boundary mismatches the germline segment, possibly from a read error. The gene calls are TRBV7-7 and TRBJ2-1, with 13 bases matching TRBD2. The CDR3 loop spans 15 amino acids. Germline CDR1 is SSHAT and CDR2 is FNYEAQ (reference sequence). The CDR3 is CASREGLAGEDEQFF. CDR3 in DNA: TGTGCTAGCAGGGAAGGACTAGCGGGAGAAGATGAGCAGTTCTTC.

V and J are TRBV6-1 and TRBJ2-7, with 7 bases matching TRBD1. There are 14 residues in the CDR3. Germline V lookup: CDR1 MNHNS, CDR2 SASEGT. Trimming removed 5 bases from V and 4 bases from J; junction bases left unmatched: 8. CDR3 residues: CASSHRTGRYEQYF. CDR3 nucleotide sequence: TGTGCCAGCAGTCACAGGACAGGCAGATACGAGCAGTACTTC.

This clonotype was recorded at least ten times. The rearrangement joins TRBV5-1 to TRBJ2-7; 9 bases agree with TRBD2. Germline CDR1 reads SGHRS; CDR2 reads YFSETQ. This CDR3 is 18 amino acids long. V trimming: 2 bases; J trimming: 5 bases; junction bases outside the gene matches: 17. DNA for the CDR3: TGCGCCAGCAGCTTAAGGACCGCGGCGGGAGGGCCCGTCCACGAGCAGTACTTC. It is translated as CASSLRTAAGGPVHEQYF.

Regarding this clonotype: Relative to the germline gene, one junction end is altered; a read error may explain this. This chain joins TRBV6-5 and TRBJ1-1; no definite D call. This CDR3 spans 13 amino acids. In germline, CDR1 is MNHEY, CDR2 SVGAGI. This CDR3 reads CASSYSENTESFF. DNA of the CDR3: TGTGCCAGCAGTTACAGCGAGAACACTGAATCTTTCTTT.

This chain uses TRBV9 with TRBJ1-2, with 7 nucleotides matching TRBD1. After removal of 0 bases from V and 4 bases from J, the junction contained 6 bases not matched to a gene. Germline V gene data show CDR1 as SGDLS and CDR2 as YYNGEE. The CDR3 totals 15 residues. The CDR3: CASSVERRGLYGYTF. The CDR3, as DNA: TGTGCCAGCAGCGTAGAACGAAGGGGGCTCTATGGCTACACCTTC.

This clonotype has ten or more counts. The chain combines TRBV20-1 with TRBJ2-3; 10 nucleotides line up with TRBD1. Germline loops: CDR1 DFQATT, CDR2 SNEGSKA (reference sequence). This CDR3 region has 18 residues. V lost 4 bases to trimming and J lost 4 bases; unmatched junction nucleotides: 17. The CDR3 loop is CSAIGGQGPLTSADTQYF. The CDR3 DNA reads TGCAGTGCTATCGGGGGACAGGGGCCGCTGACTAGCGCAGATACGCAGTATTTT.

This clonotype was picked up many times. The genes are TRBV20-1 and TRBJ2-5; D is perhaps TRBD2 (5 bases). There are 14 residues in the CDR3. Germline values: CDR1 DFQATT, CDR2 SNEGSKA (reference sequence). V gave up 0 bases and J gave up 5 bases, with 13 bases separating them. The CDR3 region is CSARDIGGGETQYF. CDR3 DNA sequence: TGCAGTGCTAGAGATATCGGTGGAGGCGAGACCCAGTACTTC.